Below, 3 T cell receptor beta chains from the same sample are listed, as sequenced in a study of cytomegalovirus exposure and HLA in healthy donors. 60 Vbeta and 13 Jbeta primers were used in PCR. Method: immunoSEQ multiplex PCR; TCRdb's copy keeps in-frame clones and lacks some. Among tens of thousands of clones, 60% to 80% were seen once, and the ten largest hold 2% to 2.5%. Material: PBMCs. Every receptor here comes from a man aged 40-50 years in good health and CMV-seronegative.

This sequence joins TRBV6-1 and TRBJ2-7, with 9 bases identical to TRBD2. Losses at the gene ends were 5 bases for V and 0 bases for J; bases not matched to a gene: 5. Germline CDR1 is MNHNS and CDR2 is SASEGT. This CDR3 contains 15 residues. The CDR3 DNA reads as TGTGCCAGCAGTCCCCTTAGCGGGGGCTCCTACGAGCAGTACTTC. Its protein is CASSPLSGGSYEQYF.

This sequence joins TRBV19 and TRBJ1-5, with 7 bases lining up with TRBD1. J lost 0 bases, V lost 7 bases, and 6 bases had no gene match. CDR3 size: 15 residues. Germline values: CDR1 LNHDA, CDR2 SQIVND (reference sequence). DNA of the CDR3: TGTGCCAGTAACAAGGGACAGTATAGCAATCAGCCCCAGCATTTT. Protein product: CASNKGQYSNQPQHF.

This rearrangement joins TRBV5-1 to TRBJ2-3; D is unclear. V lost 4 bases and J lost 0, with 9 bases in between. Per the germline V gene, CDR1 is SGHRS and CDR2 is YFSETQ. The CDR3 spans 14 residues. The CDR3, as DNA: TGCGCCAGCAGCACTAATCCTAGCACAGATACGCAGTATTTT. Its protein product is CASSTNPSTDTQYF.